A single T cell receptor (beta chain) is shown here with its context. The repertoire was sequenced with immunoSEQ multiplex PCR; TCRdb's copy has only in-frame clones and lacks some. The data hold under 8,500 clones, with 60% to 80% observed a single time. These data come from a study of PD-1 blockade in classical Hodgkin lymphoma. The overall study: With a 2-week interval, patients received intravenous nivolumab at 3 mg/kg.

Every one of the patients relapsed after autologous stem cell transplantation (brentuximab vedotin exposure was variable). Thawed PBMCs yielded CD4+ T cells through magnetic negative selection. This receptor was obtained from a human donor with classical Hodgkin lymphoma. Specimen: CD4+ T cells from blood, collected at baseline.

The CDR3 sequence is CASSYRRFQETQYF. The CDR3 DNA sequence: TGTGCCAGCAGTTACAGGCGGTTCCAAGAGACCCAGTACTTC. V is TRBV6-5 and J is TRBJ2-5; D gene uncertain. The V gene's germline CDR1 is MNHEY and CDR2 SVGAGI. The CDR3 is 14 amino acids. The germline V and J ends were trimmed by 2 bases and 1 base, with 8 bases remaining between them.